The clone carrying this T cell receptor (beta chain) has only one observation. What it binds is not known. The same CDR3 is also encoded by other DNA sequences in this sample. This sample was taken from a study of cytomegalovirus exposure and HLA in healthy donors. Study observations and caveats: Common viral pathogens were later found to be apparently linked to several of the most significant clusters. The study reported that TCR beta sequences accurately predicted HLA-A and HLA-B alleles in most subjects. Some V segments, including TRBV6-2 and TRBV6-3, were excluded as indistinguishable.

A multiplex PCR was run with 60 Vbeta primers and 13 Jbeta primers. Assay: immunoSEQ multiplex PCR; the TCRdb copy retains only in-frame clones and omits some. Here the sample spans roughly 170,000 clones, roughly 78% being singletons. Germline CDR1 SGHTA, CDR2 FQGTGA. CDR3 length: 13 residues. The germline V and J ends were trimmed by 5 bases and 3 bases, with 11 bases remaining between them. Sequencing used PBMCs. The V gene is TRBV7-3, the J gene TRBJ2-7; no reliable D call. This clonotype was obtained from a boy between 10 and 17 years old in good health and CMV-seronegative. The CDR3 region is CASSPDLLYEQYF. The DNA for the CDR3 is TGTGCCAGCAGCCCAGACTTACTCTACGAGCAGTACTTC.